This entry concerns a single T cell receptor (beta chain). Its antigen remains undetermined. Qualities for individual bases were not recorded, and no much larger clone is one base off. This entry comes from a study of T-cell reconstitution after alpha-beta-depleted transplantation in children (dated by TCRdb to the mid-2010s). Concerning the study at large: Using TCR repertoire profiling, the study quantitatively followed how T-cell immune reconstitution unfolded in children after TCRalphabeta/CD19-depleted allogeneic hematopoietic cell transplantation. Study-wide conclusions, independent of this receptor: The apparently early recovery of alphabetaT-cell counts about two months after transplant reportedly depended on only several hundred rapidly expanded clones that came from non-depleted graft cells. Over subsequent months, a decline in hyperexpanded clone frequencies was noted, and after one year, T-cell counts and TCRbeta diversity were mostly ascribed to newly produced T cells. In some patients, high TCRbeta diversity at day 60 was attributed to recipient T cells and intrathymic progenitors that had survived conditioning.

Library preparation employed PCR. The sequencing machine was an Illumina HiSeq 2500. To normalize quantification of the TCRbeta repertoire, the TCR libraries were built with molecular barcoding that relied on unique molecular identifiers. TCRdb redid the processing of the public reads, applying fastp at Q25 and MiXCR, and retained in-frame beta chains. Identical CDR3 proteins give one entry, which carries the most common genes and DNA. The sample table contains some 180,000 distinct CDR3 sequences; only one count was recorded for 6.6% of them. The ten largest clones represent 5.5% to 6.5% of the sample. According to the study, the label for this sample's treatment or condition signals: allogeneic hematopoietic cell transplantation with graft depleted of TCRalphabeta T cells and CD19 B cells. Transplant recipients were children who received TCRalphabeta/CD19-depleted allogeneic hematopoietic cell grafts.

The CDR1 and CDR2 encoded by the germline V gene are SGHTA and FQGTGA. The CDR3 runs 16 amino acids, cysteine and phenylalanine included. The only DNA kept is the CDR3, 48 bases in frame from the first base. V has 0 bases trimmed and J has 2 bases trimmed; junction bases matching no gene number 4. This TCR came from a boy aged 2 to 9 with acute lymphoblastic leukemia, due to receive a stem cell transplant. The sample was PBMCs, taken before TCRalphabeta/CD19-depleted stem cell transplant. The chain uses TRBV7-3 and TRBJ2-5; 9 central bases correspond to TRBD2. This receptor carries the CDR3 CASSLTSGGVQETQYF. The nucleotide sequence reads TGTGCCAGCAGCTTAACTAGCGGGGGTGTACAAGAGACCCAGTACTTC.